This T cell receptor (beta chain) stems from a study of blood T cells in healthy people across ages. This clonotype appeared a few times. A second about 6 to 12 cycle PCR used barcoded and J-beta primers. TCRdb reprocessed the 5' RACE reads via MiXCR and lists one record per CDR3 protein. The profile covers about 1.8 million distinct CDR3 sequences, with roughly 49% appearing a single time and roughly 2.1% taken by the ten largest. V trimming: 4 bases; J trimming: 4 bases; junction bases outside the gene matches: 6. Per germline, CDR1 SGHDT and CDR2 YYEEEE. The CDR3 consists of 14 residues. The sequencing input was blood. The chain employs TRBV5-6 and TRBJ1-1; TRBD1 agrees at 8 bases. The receptor comes from a woman aged 40-49 years in good health. DNA of the CDR3: TGTGCCAGCAGCGTACCACAGGGGGGCACTGAAGCTTTCTTT. It translates to CASSVPQGGTEAFF.